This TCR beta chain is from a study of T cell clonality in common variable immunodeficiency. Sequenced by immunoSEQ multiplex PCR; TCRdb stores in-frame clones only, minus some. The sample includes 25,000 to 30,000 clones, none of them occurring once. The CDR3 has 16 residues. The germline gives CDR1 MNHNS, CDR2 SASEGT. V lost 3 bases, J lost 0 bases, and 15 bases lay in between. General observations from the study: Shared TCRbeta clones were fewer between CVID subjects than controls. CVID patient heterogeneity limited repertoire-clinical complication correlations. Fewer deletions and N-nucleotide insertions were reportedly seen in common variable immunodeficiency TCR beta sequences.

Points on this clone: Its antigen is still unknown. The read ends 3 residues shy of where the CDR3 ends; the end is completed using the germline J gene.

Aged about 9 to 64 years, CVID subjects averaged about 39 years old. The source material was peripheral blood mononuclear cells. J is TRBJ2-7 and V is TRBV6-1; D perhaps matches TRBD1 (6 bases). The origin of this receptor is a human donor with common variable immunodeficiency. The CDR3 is CASSDTGRINSYEQYF. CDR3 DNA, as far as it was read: TGTGCCAGCAGTGATACAGGGCGCATCAACTCCTACGAG.